These 28 T cell receptor beta chains came from one sample sequenced in a study of blood T cell repertoires in COVID-19 (dated by TCRdb to 2020 to 2021). Receptor amplification or capture employed the immunoSEQ multiplex PCR assay. TCRdb mirrors the immuneACCESS table, restricted to in-frame sequences. Some clones are absent from its copies; in checked studies, under half trace to an unresolved V gene, and the reason for the others is unknown. This sample gives 50,000 to 70,000 clones in total; around 85% of them show up just once. The top ten clonotypes cover approximately 15% of the sample. Specimen: peripheral blood. All receptors come from a man aged 70-80 years with active COVID-19.

This clone was seen once. The chain uses TRBV27 and TRBJ1-1; D may be TRBD1 (5 bases). The CDR3 loop spans 16 amino acids. Germline values: CDR1 MNHEY, CDR2 SMNVEV (reference sequence). V was clipped by 7 bases and J by 3 bases, with 21 bases between them. DNA for the CDR3: TGTGCCAGCACCCCTAAGGGTCGGGGGTTGTACACTGAAGCTTTCTTT. Translated, it gives CASTPKGRGLYTEAFF.

This clone was recorded once. The V and J genes are TRBV7-2 and TRBJ1-6; D perhaps matches TRBD1 (6 bases). V lost 6 bases and J lost 9, with 15 bases in between. The CDR3 has 14 residues. The germline CDR1 and CDR2 sequences are SGHTA and FQGNSA. The CDR3 DNA reads as TGTGCCAGCAGTCCCCGGACAGATGGTTCACCCCTCCACTTT. Amino acid sequence: CASSPRTDGSPLHF.

This clone was seen just once. The J gene is TRBJ2-1, the V gene TRBV25-1; D uncertain. The CDR3 is 12 residues long. Deletions cut 1 base from V and 8 bases from J, with 6 bases between. CDR1 is MGHDK, CDR2 SYGVNS, per germline. The CDR3 nucleotides read TGTGCCAGCAGTGAATCAGTCTATGAGCAGTTCTTC. Translated, it gives CASSESVYEQFF. The entire variable domain, with the rest obtained from reference TRBV25-1 and TRBJ2-1, is as follows: EADIYQTPRYLVIGTGKKITLECSQTMGHDKMYWYQQDPGMELHLIHYSYGVNSTEKGDLSSESTVSRIRTEHFPLTLESARPSHTSQYLCASSESVYEQFFGPGTRLTVL.

This rearrangement joins TRBV3-1 (or the pseudogene TRBV3-2) to TRBJ2-7, with 8 bases fitting TRBD1. Germline V gene lookup returns CDR1 LGHDT and CDR2 YNNKEL (reference sequence). Trimming took 2 bases from V and 3 from J; bases not matched to a gene: 3. The CDR3 length is 14 residues. CDR3: CASSQRDRYYEQYF. The CDR3, as DNA: TGTGCCAGCAGCCAAAGGGACAGGTACTACGAGCAGTACTTC.

The chain combines TRBV19 with TRBJ1-2; 9 nucleotides agree with TRBD1. The CDR3 totals 15 residues. J was trimmed by 0 bases and V by 8 bases; bases with no gene match: 7. Germline-derived CDR1 and CDR2 are LNHDA and SQIVND (reference sequence). CDR3 sequence reads: CASLEQGAANYGYTF. In DNA, the CDR3 is TGTGCCAGTTTGGAACAGGGGGCAGCTAACTATGGCTACACCTTC. Looking up the rest from reference TRBV19 and TRBJ1-2 gives the full variable domain: DGGITQSPKYLFRKEGQNVTLSCEQNLNHDAMYWYRQDPGQGLRLIYYSQIVNDFQKGDIAEGYSVSREKKESFPLTVTSAQKNPTAFYLCASLEQGAANYGYTFGSGTRLTVV.

The CDR3 coding sequence is TGCGCCAGCAGCCAAGACTGGAACCCGGGGGGTTCCTACAATGAGCAGTTCTTC. This encodes CASSQDWNPGGSYNEQFF. The V gene is TRBV4-1, the J gene TRBJ2-1; 7 bases fit TRBD2. The CDR3 has 18 amino acids. In germline, CDR1 is MGHRA, CDR2 YSYEKL. V shed 0 bases, J shed 1 base, and the junction held 9 bases outside the gene matches.

This clone has just one count. The chain carries TRBV7-8 and TRBJ2-1, with D tentatively TRBD1 (5 bases). This CDR3 is 14 amino acids long. V was pared by 4 bases and J by 6 bases, with 13 bases between. From germline, CDR1 is SGHVS and CDR2 FQNEAQ. The CDR3 reads CASSSIAGRNEQFF. The DNA for the CDR3 is TGTGCCAGCAGCTCCATCGCAGGGCGCAATGAGCAGTTCTTC.

This sequence joins TRBV5-1 and TRBJ2-3, with unresolved D. The CDR3 length is 11 residues. V was trimmed by 2 bases and J by 8 bases, leaving 6 bases between them. CDR1 is SGHRS, CDR2 YFSETQ, per germline. CDR3 residues: CASSLYGTQYF. The DNA of the CDR3 is TGCGCCAGCAGCTTATACGGTACGCAGTATTTT. The whole variable domain, remainder taken from reference TRBV5-1 and TRBJ2-3, is KAGVTQTPRYLIKTRGQQVTLSCSPISGHRSVSWYQQTPGQGLQFLFEYFSETQRNKGNFPGRFSGRQFSNSRSEMNVSTLELGDSALYLCASSLYGTQYFGPGTRLTVL.

This chain joins TRBV18 and TRBJ2-2, with D possibly being TRBD2 (5 bases). The germline V and J ends were trimmed by 6 bases and 1 base, with 12 bases remaining between them. Germline lookup yields CDR1 KGHSH and CDR2 LQKENI. CDR3 length equals 15 residues. CDR3 nucleotide sequence: TGTGCCAGCTCTCTAGGACTTTGGAACACCGGGGAGCTGTTTTTT. This encodes CASSLGLWNTGELFF.

The rearrangement uses TRBV19 and TRBJ1-4, with D maybe TRBD1 (5 bases). The V end lost 0 bases, the J end lost 8 bases, and 13 bases lay between the germline ends. Germline assignment: CDR1 LNHDA and CDR2 SQIVND (reference sequence). The CDR3 covers 15 residues. Here the CDR3 reads CASSIDGARSEKLFF. The CDR3 nucleotides read TGTGCCAGTAGTATAGATGGGGCCCGGAGCGAAAAACTGTTTTTT.

This rearrangement joins TRBV6-5 to TRBJ1-1; D remains ambiguous. The CDR3 totals 12 residues. The V and J ends lost 9 bases and 1 base respectively, with 9 bases between them. Germline V gene sequence: CDR1 MNHEY, CDR2 SVGAGI. CDR3 in DNA: TGTGCCAGTCACGAGGGGAACACTGAAGCTTTCTTT. Its translation: CASHEGNTEAFF.

In DNA, the CDR3 is TGTGCCAGCAGCCCGACAGGAGTCACTGGAAACACCATATATTTT. This gives the protein CASSPTGVTGNTIYF. The J gene is TRBJ1-3, the V gene TRBV9; D might be TRBD1 (6 bases). The CDR3 length is 15 residues. Trimming left V 4 bases short and J 2 bases short, with 13 bases between. The germline V gene encodes CDR1 SGDLS and CDR2 YYNGEE. The whole variable domain, remainder taken from reference TRBV9 and TRBJ1-3, is DSGVTQTPKHLITATGQRVTLRCSPRSGDLSVYWYQQSLDQGLQFLIQYYNGEERAKGNILERFSAQQFPDLHSELNLSSLELGDSALYFCASSPTGVTGNTIYFGEGSWLTVV.

The J gene is TRBJ1-2, the V gene TRBV7-2, with D possibly being TRBD1 (6 bases). CDR1 is SGHTA and CDR2 is FQGNSA in the germline V gene. The CDR3 has 12 residues. Trimming removed 3 bases from V and 8 bases from J, with 10 bases in between. In DNA form, the CDR3 reads TGTGCCAGCAGCTTTAGACAGGCGGGCTACACCTTC. Translation gives CASSFRQAGYTF.

The gene calls are TRBV24-1 and TRBJ2-3; 11 bases are a match to TRBD1. The length of the CDR3 is 15 residues. V was pared by 5 bases and J by 5 bases, with 5 bases of the junction left unmatched. The V gene's germline CDR1 is KGHDR and CDR2 SFDVKD. The CDR3 DNA reads TGTGCCACCAGTGGTGGACAGGGGGCTATAGATACGCAGTATTTT. It encodes CATSGGQGAIDTQYF.

The table lists this clone with a count of one. The chain couples TRBV28 to TRBJ2-7; 7 bases are a match to TRBD1. Germline V gene sequence: CDR1 MDHEN, CDR2 SYDVKM. V dropped 2 bases and J dropped 2; count of bases not matched to a gene: 3. The CDR3 runs to 14 residues. The CDR3 DNA reads TGTGCCAGCAGTTTAACAGACAGGGCCTACGAGCAGTACTTC. Protein sequence: CASSLTDRAYEQYF.

This clone was observed a few times. The J gene is TRBJ1-5, the V gene TRBV29-1; 8 bases are a match to TRBD1. The CDR3 loop spans 15 amino acids. Germline V gene lookup returns CDR1 SQVTM and CDR2 ANQGSEA. V trimming: 4 bases; J trimming: 5 bases; junction bases outside the gene matches: 10. The CDR3 DNA reads as TGCAGCGTTGGAGAGTCAGGGGGCTTGGATCAGCCCCAGCATTTT. It encodes CSVGESGGLDQPQHF. The full variable domain, in which reference TRBV29-1 and TRBJ1-5 provide the parts outside the CDR3, is SAVISQKPSRDICQRGTSLTIQCQVDSQVTMMFWYRQQPGQSLTLIATANQGSEATYESGFVIDKFPISRPNLTFSTLTVSNMSPEDSSIYLCSVGESGGLDQPQHFGDGTRLSIL.

The chain uses TRBV12-5 and TRBJ2-1, with 9 bases fitting TRBD2. This CDR3 comprises 15 residues. Trimming cost V 6 bases and J 4 bases; bases outside gene matches: 7. Germline V gene data show CDR1 as LGHNT and CDR2 as FRNRAP. CDR3 amino acids: CASGLTSGRYNEQFF. CDR3 DNA: TGTGCTAGTGGGCTGACTAGCGGTAGATACAATGAGCAGTTCTTC.

This clone showed up just a few times. CDR3 nucleotides: TGTGGGAAGGGGGAGTCCTATAATTCACCCCTCCACTTT. It is translated as CGKGESYNSPLHF. The chain recombines TRBV6-5 with TRBJ1-6; the D gene is possibly TRBD1 (6 bases). Germline loops: CDR1 MNHEY, CDR2 SVGAGI. The CDR3 sequence is 13 residues long.

V is TRBV4-2 and J is TRBJ2-3; D perhaps matches TRBD2 (6 bases). There are 16 residues in the CDR3. V lost 3 bases to trimming and J lost 1 base, with 14 bases between them. Germline V gene data show CDR1 as LGHNA and CDR2 as YNFKEQ. The CDR3 spells CASSQTGSSGTDTQYF. CDR3 sequence (DNA): TGTGCCAGCAGCCAGACGGGCTCTAGCGGCACAGATACGCAGTATTTT.

The chain employs TRBV28 and TRBJ1-1; the match to TRBD1 covers 11 bases. Germline V gives CDR1 MDHEN, CDR2 SYDVKM. This CDR3 comprises 16 residues. The ends lost 5 bases at V and 5 bases at J; junction bases unmatched: 10. CDR3 loop: CASSEPGQGVVTEAFF. CDR3 nucleotides: TGTGCCAGCAGTGAACCGGGACAGGGGGTAGTAACTGAAGCTTTCTTT.

This clone was seen at least ten times. This chain connects TRBV5-4 to TRBJ2-2; 8 positions match TRBD2. The germline gives CDR1 SGHNT, CDR2 YYREEE (reference sequence). This CDR3 has 16 residues. V was pared by 0 bases and J by 7 bases, with 8 bases of the junction left unmatched. The CDR3 DNA follows: TGTGCCAGCAGCTTGGGCGCGCGGGAGGCCGGCGGGGAGCTGTTTTTT. The encoded protein is CASSLGAREAGGELFF.

The genes are TRBV7-2 and TRBJ2-1; D gene ambiguous. CDR3 length: 14 residues. The V gene's germline CDR1 is SGHTA and CDR2 FQGNSA. Trimming shortened V by 4 bases and J by 3 bases, and 10 bases separated the two germline ends. The CDR3 sequence: CASSSLVGYNEQFF. The CDR3 nucleotides read TGTGCCAGCAGCTCGCTAGTGGGCTACAATGAGCAGTTCTTC.

The chain links TRBV4-2 to TRBJ2-3, with a possible D match to TRBD2 (6 bases). CDR3 length equals 15 residues. The V and J ends lost 8 bases and 1 base respectively, with 16 bases between them. The germline V gene has CDR1 LGHNA and CDR2 YNFKEQ. The CDR3 sequence: CASQKNPSGTDTQYF. The CDR3, as DNA: TGTGCCAGCCAAAAGAACCCTAGCGGCACAGATACGCAGTATTTT.

V gene TRBV6-4 combines with J gene TRBJ2-5; tentative D call: TRBD2 (6 bases). In germline, CDR1 is MRHNA, CDR2 SNTAGT. This CDR3 spans 9 amino acids. The V end lost 8 bases, the J end lost 9 bases, and 7 bases lay between the germline ends. CDR3 amino acids: CASRGAQYF. For the CDR3, the DNA is TGTGCCAGCCGCGGGGCCCAGTACTTC.

CDR3 region: CASSPGRRGQETQYF. The CDR3 DNA follows: TGTGCCAGCAGTCCCGGTAGGCGGGGCCAAGAGACCCAGTACTTC. The chain links TRBV6-5 to TRBJ2-5; TRBD2 is a possible D gene (6 bases). The CDR3 spans 15 residues. V shed 5 bases and J shed 1 base, with 14 bases lying between them. Germline-derived CDR1 and CDR2 are MNHEY and SVGAGI.

The genes are TRBV7-2 and TRBJ2-7; weak D call: TRBD1 (5 bases). Trimming pared 2 bases from V and 3 bases from J, leaving 14 bases between. The CDR3 length is 15 residues. Per germline, CDR1 SGHTA and CDR2 FQGNSA. This CDR3 is CASSLRSGSNYEQYF. CDR3 DNA: TGTGCCAGCAGCTTAAGGTCAGGGTCTAACTACGAGCAGTACTTC.

Only a few counts were recorded for this clone. V usage is TRBV14 and J usage is TRBJ2-5, with 12 bases aligning to TRBD2. Trimming at V came to 3 bases and at J to 9 bases, leaving 11 bases not matched to a gene. CDR1 and CDR2 (germline): SGHDN, FVKESK. The CDR3 consists of 16 residues. The CDR3 nucleotides read TGTGCCAGCAGCCAGGTTCCTGGACTAGCGGGACTACCCCAGTACTTC. It codes for CASSQVPGLAGLPQYF.

This clone appeared a single time. The chain combines TRBV7-9 with TRBJ1-1; the D gene is possibly TRBD1 (5 bases). This CDR3 is 11 amino acids long. V was pared by 5 bases and J by 11 bases, with 12 bases between. CDR1 and CDR2 from the germline V gene are SEHNR and FQNEAQ (reference sequence). CDR3 bases: TGTGCCAGCAGCCCACGGGGGAAGGCTTTCTTT. Translating gives CASSPRGKAFF.